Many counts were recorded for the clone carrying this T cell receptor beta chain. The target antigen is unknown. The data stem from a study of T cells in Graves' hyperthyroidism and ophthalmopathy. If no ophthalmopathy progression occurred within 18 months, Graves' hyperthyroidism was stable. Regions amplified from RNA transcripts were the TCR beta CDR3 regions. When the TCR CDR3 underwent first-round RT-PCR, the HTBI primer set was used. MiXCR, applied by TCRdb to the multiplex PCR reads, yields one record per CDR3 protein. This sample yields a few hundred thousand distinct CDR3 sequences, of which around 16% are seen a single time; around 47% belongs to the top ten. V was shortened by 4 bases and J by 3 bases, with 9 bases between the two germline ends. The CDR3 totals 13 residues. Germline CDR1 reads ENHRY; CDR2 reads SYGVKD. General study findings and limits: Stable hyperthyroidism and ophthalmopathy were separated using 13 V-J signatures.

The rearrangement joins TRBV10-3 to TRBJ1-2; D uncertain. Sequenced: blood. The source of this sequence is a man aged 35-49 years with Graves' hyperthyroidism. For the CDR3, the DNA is TGTGCCATCAGTGTGGAGGCAGACTATGGCTACACCTTC. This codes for CAISVEADYGYTF.